This T cell receptor (beta chain) was retrieved from a study of shared clonotypes between healthy human individuals. The repertoire was sequenced with immunoSEQ multiplex PCR; TCRdb's copy has only in-frame clones and lacks some. This sample has millions of clones, with over 85% found just once. CDR3 length: 13 amino acids. V was clipped by 1 base and J by 4 bases, with 5 bases between them. Germline V gene data show CDR1 as MDHEN and CDR2 as SYDVKM. The chain recombines TRBV28 with TRBJ1-5; no clear D gene. The TCR was taken from a man aged 18 to 30 in good health. The sequencing sample was made of naive CD4+ T cells sorted from blood. Subset reported: CD45RA+ positively selected. As DNA, the CDR3 is TGTGCCAGCAGTTTATCCACAAATCAGCCCCAGCATTTT. Translated, it gives CASSLSTNQPQHF.